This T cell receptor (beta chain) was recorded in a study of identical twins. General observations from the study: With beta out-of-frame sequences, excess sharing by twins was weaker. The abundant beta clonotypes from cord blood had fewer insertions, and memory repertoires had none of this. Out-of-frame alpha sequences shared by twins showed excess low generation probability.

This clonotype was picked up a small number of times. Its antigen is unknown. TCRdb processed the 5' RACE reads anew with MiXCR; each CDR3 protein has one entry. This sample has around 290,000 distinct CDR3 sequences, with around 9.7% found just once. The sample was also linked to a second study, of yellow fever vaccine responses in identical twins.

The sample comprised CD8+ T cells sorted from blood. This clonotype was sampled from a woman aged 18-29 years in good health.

The CDR3 DNA reads as TGTGCCAGCAGTTTCCGACCGGGACTAGCGGGCGGGGAGCTGTTTTTT. This gives the protein CASSFRPGLAGGELFF. V gene TRBV27 combines with J gene TRBJ2-2, with 12 nucleotides matching TRBD2. Germline CDR1 reads MNHEY; CDR2 reads SMNVEV (reference sequence). With V trimmed by 3 bases and J by 7 bases, 6 bases remained unmatched. This CDR3 contains 16 residues.